The T cell receptor (beta chain) under discussion was sequenced for a study of CD8 T cells in ankylosing spondylitis. As concerns this clonotype: The antigen remains undetermined.

The V end was cut by 4 bases, the J end by 3 bases, with 9 bases between. Germline loops: CDR1 ENHRY, CDR2 SYGVKD. This CDR3 region has 13 residues. Quantitative 5'-RACE with molecular barcodes was used to make the TCR beta libraries. Each CDR3 protein gets one entry after TCRdb re-called the 5' RACE reads with MiXCR. Counted here are around 480,000 distinct CDR3 sequences, roughly 17% occurring once; the ten biggest clones make up 0.85% to 1.3%. General study results and limits: Characteristic of ankylosing spondylitis blood, it appeared, was a TCR beta motif comprising fewer than 10 highly homologous variants.

V and J are TRBV10-3 and TRBJ1-2; the D gene is possibly TRBD1 (6 bases). The sequence derives from a male donor with ankylosing spondylitis. Sequencing was performed on blood, either unsorted or a sorted T cell fraction (not recorded which). The CDR3 DNA follows: TGTGCCATCAGTGTGGCAGGGGACTATGGCTACACCTTC. Translation: CAISVAGDYGYTF.